This entry lists 2 T cell receptor beta chains sequenced from one sample in a study of immune evolution from preneoplasia to lung adenocarcinoma. TCRdb's copy holds only in-frame clones and misses some; the assay was immunoSEQ multiplex PCR. The sample comprises under 10,000 clones, 79% of which are singletons, and 7.5% to 9% rests with the top ten. Sample: FFPE adjacent normal lung tissue. The receptors here all came from a person aged 60 to 80 with lung adenocarcinoma.

The rearrangement joins TRBV7-2 to TRBJ2-3; D remains ambiguous. V dropped 5 bases and J dropped 2 bases, with 17 bases sitting between them. Germline values: CDR1 SGHTA, CDR2 FQGNSA. The length of the CDR3 is 16 residues. The CDR3, as DNA: TGTGCCAGCAGCCCCCTTGGAAAAGGGTTCACAGATACGCAGTATTTT. Amino acids: CASSPLGKGFTDTQYF.

V gene TRBV6-6 combines with J gene TRBJ2-7, with a weak D call TRBD1 (6 bases). Between the trimmed V and J ends, which lost 7 bases and 0 bases, there was a span of 13 bases. CDR3 length: 14 amino acids. Germline V gives CDR1 MNHNY, CDR2 SVGAGI (reference sequence). CDR3 amino acids: CASIGQLSSYEQYF. The CDR3 region has the DNA TGTGCCAGCATTGGACAGCTGAGCTCCTACGAGCAGTACTTC.